This TCR beta chain was captured by sequencing in a study of T cell responses to AZD1222 COVID-19 vaccine. Libraries were prepared by immunoSEQ multiplex PCR; TCRdb keeps only in-frame clonotypes and omits some of them. The sample includes roughly 120,000 clones, under 85% of them seen just once. Losses at the gene ends were 6 bases for V and 9 bases for J; bases not matched to a gene: 10. Germline CDR1 and CDR2: SQVTM and ANQGSEA. The CDR3 contains 13 residues. The V and J genes are TRBV29-1 and TRBJ2-1; 8 bases line up with TRBD1. Specimen: peripheral blood, collected on day 0 of AZD1222 vaccination. The sequence was obtained from an adult in good health. The CDR3 DNA reads as TGCAGCGTGAAAGGGCAGGGGGCTGGTGAGCAGTTCTTC. Translating gives CSVKGQGAGEQFF.